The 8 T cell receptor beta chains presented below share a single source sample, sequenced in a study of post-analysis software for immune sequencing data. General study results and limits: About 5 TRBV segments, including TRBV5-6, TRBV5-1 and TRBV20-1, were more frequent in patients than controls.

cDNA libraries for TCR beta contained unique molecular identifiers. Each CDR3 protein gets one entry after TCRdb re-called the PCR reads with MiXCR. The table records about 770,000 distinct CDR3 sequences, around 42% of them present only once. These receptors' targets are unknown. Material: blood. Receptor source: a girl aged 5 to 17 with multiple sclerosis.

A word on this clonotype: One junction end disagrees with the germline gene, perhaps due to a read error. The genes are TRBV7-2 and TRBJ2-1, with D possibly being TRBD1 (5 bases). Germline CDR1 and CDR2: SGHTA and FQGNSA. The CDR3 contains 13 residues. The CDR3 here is CDSRASSYNEQFF. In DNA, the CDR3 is TGTGACAGCAGGGCGAGCTCCTACAATGAGCAGTTCTTC.

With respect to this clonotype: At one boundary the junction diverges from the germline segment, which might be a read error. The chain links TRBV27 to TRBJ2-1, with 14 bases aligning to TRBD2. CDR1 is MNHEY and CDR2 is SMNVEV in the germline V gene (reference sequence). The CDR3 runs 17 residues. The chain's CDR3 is CASSRGTSGRSDNEQFF. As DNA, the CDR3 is TGTGCCAGCAGTCGGGGGACTAGCGGGAGATCGGACAATGAGCAATTCTTC.

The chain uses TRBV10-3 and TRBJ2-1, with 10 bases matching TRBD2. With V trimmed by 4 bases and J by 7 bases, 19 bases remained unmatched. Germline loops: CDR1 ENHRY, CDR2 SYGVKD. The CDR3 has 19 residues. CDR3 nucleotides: TGTGCCATCAGTGTTAAGATCGAACTAGCGGGACGCGGGGGGAATGAGCAGTTCTTC. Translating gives CAISVKIELAGRGGNEQFF.

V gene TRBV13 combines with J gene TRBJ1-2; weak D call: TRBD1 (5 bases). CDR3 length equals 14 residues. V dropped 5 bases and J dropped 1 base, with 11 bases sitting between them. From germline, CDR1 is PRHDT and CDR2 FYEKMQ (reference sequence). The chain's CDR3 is CASSKRGLNYGYTF. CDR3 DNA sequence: TGTGCCAGCAGCAAAAGGGGCCTTAACTATGGCTACACCTTC.

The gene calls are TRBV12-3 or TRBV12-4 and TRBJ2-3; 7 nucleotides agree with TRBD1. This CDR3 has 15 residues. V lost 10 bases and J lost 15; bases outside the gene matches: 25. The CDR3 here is CATFGDRVTADVEYF. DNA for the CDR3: TGTGCCACATTTGGGGACAGAGTGACAGCAGATGTGGAATATTTT.

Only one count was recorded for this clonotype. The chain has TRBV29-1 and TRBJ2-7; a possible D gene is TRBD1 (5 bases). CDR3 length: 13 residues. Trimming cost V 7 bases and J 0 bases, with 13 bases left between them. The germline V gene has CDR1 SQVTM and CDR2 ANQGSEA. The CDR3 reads CSAQGVSSYEQYF. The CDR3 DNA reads TGCAGCGCCCAAGGGGTAAGCTCCTACGAGCAGTACTTC.

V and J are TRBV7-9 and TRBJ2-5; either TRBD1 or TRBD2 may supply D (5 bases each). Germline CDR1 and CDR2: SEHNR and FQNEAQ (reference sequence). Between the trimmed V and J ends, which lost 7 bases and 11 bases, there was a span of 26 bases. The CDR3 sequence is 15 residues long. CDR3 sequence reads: CASKARDGKYNEQYF. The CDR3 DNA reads TGTGCCAGCAAAGCCAGGGACGGAAAATACAATGAGCAGTACTTC.

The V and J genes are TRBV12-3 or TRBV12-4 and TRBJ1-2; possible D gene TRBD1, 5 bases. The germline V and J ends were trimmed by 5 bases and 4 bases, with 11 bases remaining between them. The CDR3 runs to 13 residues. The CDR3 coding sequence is TGTGCCAGCAGTGTCTGGGGCCCCTATGGCTACACCTTC. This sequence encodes CASSVWGPYGYTF.